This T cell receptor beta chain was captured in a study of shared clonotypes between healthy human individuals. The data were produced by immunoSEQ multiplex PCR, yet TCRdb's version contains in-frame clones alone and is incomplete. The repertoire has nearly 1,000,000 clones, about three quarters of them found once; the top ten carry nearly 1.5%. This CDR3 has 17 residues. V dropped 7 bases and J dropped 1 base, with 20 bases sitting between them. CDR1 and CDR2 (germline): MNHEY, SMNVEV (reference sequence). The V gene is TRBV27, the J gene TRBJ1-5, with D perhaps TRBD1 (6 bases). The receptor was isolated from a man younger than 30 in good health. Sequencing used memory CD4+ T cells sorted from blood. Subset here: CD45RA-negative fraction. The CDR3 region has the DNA TGTGCCAGCAACTCACTAAGGGGGGCGGTGAGCAATCAGCCCCAGCATTTT. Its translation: CASNSLRGAVSNQPQHF.